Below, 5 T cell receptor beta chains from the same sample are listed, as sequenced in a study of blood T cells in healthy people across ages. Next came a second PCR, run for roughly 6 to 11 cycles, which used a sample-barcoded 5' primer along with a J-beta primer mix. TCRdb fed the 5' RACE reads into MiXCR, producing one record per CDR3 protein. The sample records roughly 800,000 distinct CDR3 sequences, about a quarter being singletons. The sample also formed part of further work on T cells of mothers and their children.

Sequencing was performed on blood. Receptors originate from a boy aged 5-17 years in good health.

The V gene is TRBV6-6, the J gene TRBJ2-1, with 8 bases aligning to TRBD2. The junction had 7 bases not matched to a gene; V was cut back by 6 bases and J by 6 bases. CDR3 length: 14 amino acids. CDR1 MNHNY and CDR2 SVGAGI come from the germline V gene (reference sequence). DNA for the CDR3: TGTGCCAGCAGCCCCCCCGGGGGGGCCAATGAGCAGTTCTTC. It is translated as CASSPPGGANEQFF.

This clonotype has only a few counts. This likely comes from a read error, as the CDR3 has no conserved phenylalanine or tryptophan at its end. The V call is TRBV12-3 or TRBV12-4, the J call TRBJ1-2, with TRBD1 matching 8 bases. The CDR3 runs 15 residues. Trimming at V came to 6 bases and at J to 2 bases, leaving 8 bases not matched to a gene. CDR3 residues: CASREARGLNYGYTL. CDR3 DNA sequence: TGTGCCAGCAGAGAAGCCAGGGGGCTCAACTATGGCTACACCCTC.

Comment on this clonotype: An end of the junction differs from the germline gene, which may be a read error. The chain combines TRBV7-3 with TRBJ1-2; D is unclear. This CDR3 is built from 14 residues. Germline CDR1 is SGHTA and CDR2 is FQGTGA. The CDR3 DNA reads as TGTGCCAGCAGCCTGTCTTTAGATTCTTTTGGCCACACCTTC. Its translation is CASSLSLDSFGHTF.

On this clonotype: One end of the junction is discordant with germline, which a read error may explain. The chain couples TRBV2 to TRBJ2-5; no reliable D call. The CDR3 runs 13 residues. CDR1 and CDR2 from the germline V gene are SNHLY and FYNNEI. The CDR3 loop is CAGSRMRQETQYF. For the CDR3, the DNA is TGTGCCGGCAGCCGGATGCGCCAAGAGACCCAGTACTTC.

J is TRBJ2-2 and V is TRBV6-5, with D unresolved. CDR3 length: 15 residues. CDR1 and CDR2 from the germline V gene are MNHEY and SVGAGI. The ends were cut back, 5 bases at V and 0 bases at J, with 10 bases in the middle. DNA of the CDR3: TGTGCCAGCAGTCCCCCGTGGCCGAACACCGGGGAGCTGTTTTTT. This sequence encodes CASSPPWPNTGELFF.